Each of the 21 T cell receptor beta chains below was sequenced from the same sample in a study of T cells in Graves' hyperthyroidism and ophthalmopathy. Amplified TCR beta CDR3 regions derived from RNA transcripts. TCR CDR3 regions were first amplified by RT-PCR with HTBI primers. A single record per CDR3 protein comes from TCRdb applying MiXCR to the multiplex PCR reads. The data hold about 100,000 distinct CDR3 sequences, with approximately 16% observed a single time. The sequencing sample was made of blood. All receptors derive from a woman between 50 and 59 years old with Graves' hyperthyroidism.

The table lists this clonotype with many counts. This sequence joins TRBV6-6 and TRBJ1-5; no clear D. V lost 0 bases, J lost 9 bases, and 12 bases lay in between. The CDR3 is made up of 14 amino acids. Germline CDR1 is MNHNY and CDR2 is SVGAGI (reference sequence). DNA of the CDR3: TGTGCCAGCAGTTACTCCTCGGGGAGGCGGCCCCAGCATTTT. It codes for CASSYSSGRRPQHF.

The sample holds many counts of this clonotype. The chain uses TRBV20-1 and TRBJ2-1; 8 nucleotides match TRBD1. After removal of 0 bases from V and 3 bases from J, the junction contained 7 bases not matched to a gene. CDR1 and CDR2 from the germline V gene are DFQATT and SNEGSKA (reference sequence). The CDR3 has 16 residues. The CDR3 nucleotides are TGCAGTGCTAGAGATCTGGGACAGGCTTACTACAATGAGCAGTTCTTC. It codes for CSARDLGQAYYNEQFF.

This clonotype was seen at least ten times. CDR3 sequence (DNA): TGTGCCATCAGTGATACAGGGACGGGAGGCATCCGGGAGCTGTTTTTT. It encodes CAISDTGTGGIRELFF. This chain links TRBV10-3 with TRBJ2-2, with D possibly TRBD2 on 7 matching bases. Germline V CDR1 and CDR2: ENHRY, SYGVKD. CDR3 size: 16 residues. Trimming cost V 3 bases and J 9 bases, with 20 bases left between them.

This clonotype was counted many times. The V call is TRBV3-1, the J call TRBJ1-1, with a possible D match to TRBD1 (6 bases). The CDR3 length is 14 residues. Trimming took off 2 bases at V and 5 bases at J, with 12 bases between the two ends. Germline V gene lookup returns CDR1 LGHDT and CDR2 YNNKEL (reference sequence). The CDR3, as DNA: TGTGCCAGCAGCCAAATGTCAGGGGAGACTGAAGCTTTCTTT. Translated: CASSQMSGETEAFF.

This clonotype was observed at least ten times. This sequence joins TRBV18 and TRBJ2-3; 13 bases agree with TRBD2. The junction had 5 bases not matched to a gene; V was cut back by 3 bases and J by 2 bases. This CDR3 has 17 residues. Germline V gene sequence: CDR1 KGHSH, CDR2 LQKENI. The CDR3 bases are TGTGCCAGCTCACCGAGTGGACTAGCGGGAGTCACAGATACGCAGTATTTT. It encodes CASSPSGLAGVTDTQYF. Looking up the rest from reference TRBV18 and TRBJ2-3 gives the full variable domain: NAGVMQNPRHLVRRRGQEARLRCSPMKGHSHVYWYRQLPEEGLKFMVYLQKENIIDESGMPKERFSAEFPKEGPSILRIQQVVRGDSAAYFCASSPSGLAGVTDTQYFGPGTRLTVL.

The sample holds many counts of this clonotype. This sequence joins TRBV28 and TRBJ2-3; the match to TRBD2 covers 11 bases. The CDR3 is 16 residues long. Germline CDR1 MDHEN, CDR2 SYDVKM. The V gene end was trimmed by 6 bases and the J gene end by 4 bases; junction bases not matched to a gene: 9. CDR3 amino acids: CASRDTLAGDPDTQYF. The CDR3 nucleotides are TGTGCCAGCAGAGACACACTAGCGGGAGATCCAGATACGCAGTATTTT.

The chain recombines TRBV6-2 or TRBV6-3 with TRBJ2-7; 12 bases fit TRBD2. The ends lost 2 bases at V and 4 bases at J; junction bases unmatched: 9. Germline assignment: CDR1 MNHEY and CDR2 SVGEGT. The CDR3 has 17 residues. The CDR3 bases are TGTGCCAGCAGTTACGGGAGGCCGGGACTAGCGGGTTACGAGCAGTACTTC. Translated: CASSYGRPGLAGYEQYF.

CDR3 nucleotide sequence: TGTGCCGCCGTCAGGGGGCAGAACACTGAAGCTTTCTTT. Translated, it gives CAAVRGQNTEAFF. This chain joins TRBV18 and TRBJ1-1; 8 positions agree with TRBD1. This CDR3 comprises 13 residues. The J segment lost 1 base and the V segment lost 11 bases, leaving 6 bases of the junction unmatched. Per the germline V gene, CDR1 is KGHSH and CDR2 is LQKENI.

This clonotype was counted once. V and J are TRBV7-9 and TRBJ1-5, with 10 bases that match TRBD1. Trimming cost V 3 bases and J 3 bases; bases outside gene matches: 2. CDR1 and CDR2 (germline): SEHNR, FQNEAQ (reference sequence). This CDR3 spans 15 amino acids. CDR3 in amino acids: CASSFGTGDNQPQHF. The CDR3 bases are TGTGCCAGCAGCTTCGGGACAGGGGACAATCAGCCCCAGCATTTT. The full variable domain, in which reference TRBV7-9 and TRBJ1-5 provide the parts outside the CDR3, is DTGVSQNPRHKITKRGQNVTFRCDPISEHNRLYWYRQTLGQGPEFLTYFQNEAQLEKSRLLSDRFSAERPKGSFSTLEIQRTEQGDSAMYLCASSFGTGDNQPQHFGDGTRLSIL.

This clonotype appeared many times. J is TRBJ2-5 and V is TRBV12-3 or TRBV12-4; 7 positions match TRBD2. The DNA end favors TRBJ2-3, so the J call may be wrong. This CDR3 contains 12 residues. As DNA, the CDR3 is TGTGCCAGCAGTTTGGGGGGGGGTACGCAGTATTTT. Residues: CASSLGGGTQYF.

This clonotype was seen ten or more times. The V and J genes are TRBV2 and TRBJ1-2; 9 bases are shared with TRBD1. The trim removed 7 bases at V and 5 bases at J, leaving 8 bases unmatched. This CDR3 has 14 residues. Germline V lookup: CDR1 SNHLY, CDR2 FYNNEI. The CDR3, as DNA: TGTGCCAGCATCTCACAGGGGGCTTTTTATGGCTACACCTTC. Protein: CASISQGAFYGYTF.

This clonotype was seen ten or more times. The J gene is TRBJ2-5, the V gene TRBV30; D remains unclear. The germline V gene encodes CDR1 GTSNPN and CDR2 SVGIG (reference sequence). The CDR3 sequence is 14 residues long. Trimming took off 2 bases at V and 5 bases at J, with 15 bases between the two ends. The CDR3 region has the DNA TGTGCCTGGAGTCCCCGGTATAGTCGGGAGACCCAGTACTTC. Amino acid sequence: CAWSPRYSRETQYF.

This clonotype was seen a handful of times. The chain combines TRBV5-6 with TRBJ2-4; D may be TRBD1 or TRBD2 (8 bases each). CDR1 and CDR2 from the germline V gene are SGHDT and YYEEEE. Trimming removed 2 bases from V and 5 bases from J, with 17 bases in between. The CDR3 consists of 16 residues. The CDR3 loop is CASSLPGGGGQNIQYF. DNA of the CDR3: TGTGCCAGCAGCTTACCAGGGGGCGGGGGGCAAAACATTCAGTACTTC.

This clonotype came up many times. This chain links TRBV7-3 with TRBJ2-7, with D possibly being TRBD2 (6 bases). CDR1 and CDR2 (germline): SGHTA, FQGTGA. Between the trimmed V and J ends, which lost 2 bases and 0 bases, there was a span of 17 bases. CDR3 length equals 17 residues. The CDR3 protein is CASSLGGLIGSSYEQYV. The CDR3, as DNA: TGTGCCAGCAGCTTAGGGGGGTTGATAGGGAGCTCCTACGAGCAGTACGTC.

V gene TRBV18 combines with J gene TRBJ2-7; 14 bases match TRBD2. Looked up from germline, CDR1 is KGHSH and CDR2 is LQKENI. This CDR3 is built from 19 residues. J gave up 5 bases and V 4 bases, and 16 bases lay outside the gene matches. The CDR3 nucleotides are TGTGCCAGCTCACTCAACAGGGGACTAGCGGGAGTTCCCCCCCACGAGCAGTACGTC. It codes for CASSLNRGLAGVPPHEQYV.

CDR3 sequence (DNA): TGTGCCAGCAGCTTAGTGGTGGGTAGCGGGAGCGAGCAGTACTTC. This codes for CASSLVVGSGSEQYF. This chain links TRBV7-8 with TRBJ2-7, with 9 bases lining up with TRBD2. The germline V gene has CDR1 SGHVS and CDR2 FQNEAQ. Trimming at V came to 1 base and at J to 6 bases, leaving 7 bases not matched to a gene. The CDR3 is 15 residues long. The full variable domain, in which reference TRBV7-8 and TRBJ2-7 provide the parts outside the CDR3, is GAGVSQSPRYKVAKRGQDVALRCDPISGHVSLFWYQQALGQGPEFLTYFQNEAQLDKSGLPSDRFFAERPEGSVSTLKIQRTQQEDSAVYLCASSLVVGSGSEQYFGPGTRLTVT.

This clonotype was counted ten times or more. V is TRBV20-1 and J is TRBJ1-2; D ambiguous. This CDR3 is built from 11 residues. V was trimmed by 6 bases and J by 3 bases, leaving 8 bases between them. CDR1 is DFQATT, CDR2 SNEGSKA, per germline (reference sequence). The CDR3 DNA reads as TGCAGTGCGGCTCGGGACTATGGCTACACCTTC. Translation gives CSAARDYGYTF.

This clonotype was counted at least ten times. The chain has TRBV28 and TRBJ1-5; 8 bases match TRBD1. V lost 3 bases and J lost 5; bases outside the gene matches: 6. The CDR3 is 15 amino acids. The germline gives CDR1 MDHEN, CDR2 SYDVKM. The CDR3 here is CASSFSDREYQPQHF. CDR3 nucleotide sequence: TGTGCCAGCAGTTTTTCGGACAGGGAATATCAGCCCCAGCATTTT.

This clonotype was observed a few times. The chain carries TRBV19 and TRBJ1-1; the D is unclear. V lost 6 bases and J lost 11, with 16 bases in between. The length of the CDR3 is 12 residues. The germline V gene encodes CDR1 LNHDA and CDR2 SQIVND (reference sequence). CDR3 in DNA: TGTGCCAGTAGCCGCGACGGGTTTAGGGCTTTCTTT. This codes for CASSRDGFRAFF.

This clonotype was counted many times. The chain joins TRBV28 to TRBJ2-7, with TRBD2 matching over 10 bases. Looked up from germline, CDR1 is MDHEN and CDR2 is SYDVKM. The CDR3 has 14 amino acids. V was clipped by 2 bases and J by 2 bases; unmatched bases: 0. The CDR3 sequence: CASSLSGRAYEQYF. The CDR3 bases are TGTGCCAGCAGTTTAAGCGGGAGGGCCTACGAGCAGTACTTC. The full variable domain, its missing parts supplied by reference TRBV28 and TRBJ2-7, is DVKVTQSSRYLVKRTGEKVFLECVQDMDHENMFWYRQDPGLGLRLIYFSYDVKMKEKGDIPEGYSVSREKKERFSLILESASTNQTSMYLCASSLSGRAYEQYFGPGTRLTVT.

This clonotype has at least ten counts. The genes are TRBV20-1 and TRBJ1-2; TRBD1 aligns across 8 bases. V dropped 6 bases and J dropped 7; count of bases not matched to a gene: 7. CDR1 is DFQATT and CDR2 is SNEGSKA in the germline V gene (reference sequence). CDR3 length: 12 residues. The CDR3 DNA follows: TGCAGTGCAAAGGACAGGGTCGCTGGCTACACCTTC. This gives the protein CSAKDRVAGYTF.